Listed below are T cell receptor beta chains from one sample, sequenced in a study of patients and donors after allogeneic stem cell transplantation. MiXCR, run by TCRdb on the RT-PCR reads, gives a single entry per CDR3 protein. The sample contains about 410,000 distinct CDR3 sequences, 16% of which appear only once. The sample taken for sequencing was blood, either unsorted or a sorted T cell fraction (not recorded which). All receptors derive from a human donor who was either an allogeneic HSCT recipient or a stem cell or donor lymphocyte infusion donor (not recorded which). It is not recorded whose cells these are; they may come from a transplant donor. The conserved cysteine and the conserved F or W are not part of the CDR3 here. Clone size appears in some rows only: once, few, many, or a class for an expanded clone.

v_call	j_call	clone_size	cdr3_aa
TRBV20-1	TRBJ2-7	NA	SARVSVSSYEQY
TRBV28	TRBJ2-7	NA	ASSSRALRDEQY
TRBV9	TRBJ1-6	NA	ASSVGDSPLH
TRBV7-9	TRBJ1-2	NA	ASSLEAGYGYT
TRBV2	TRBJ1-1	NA	ASTSLLEGEAF
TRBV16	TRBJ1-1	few	ASSQSGGATTEAF
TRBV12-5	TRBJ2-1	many	ASGFLYFYNEQF
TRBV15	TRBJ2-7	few	ATSRDFTYGTYEQY
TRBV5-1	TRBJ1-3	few	ASSFGSSSSGNTIY
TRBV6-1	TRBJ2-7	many	ASSRLAGAYEQY
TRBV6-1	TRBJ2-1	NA	ASSVSPGVGEQF
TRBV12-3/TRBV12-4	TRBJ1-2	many	ASSMRLLHQYGYT
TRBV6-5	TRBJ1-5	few	ASSYSGSSNQPQH
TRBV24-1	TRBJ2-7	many	ATSDPDSYEQY
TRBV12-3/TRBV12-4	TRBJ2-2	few	ASSLPSAAGELF
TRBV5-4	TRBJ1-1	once	ASSLGGTGGRAEAF
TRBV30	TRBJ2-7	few	AWSRTGNYEQY
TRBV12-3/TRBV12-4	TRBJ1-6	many	ASSLGEIRGSPLH
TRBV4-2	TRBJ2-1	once	ASSQDRRPYNEQF
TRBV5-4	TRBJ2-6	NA	ASSSGLVRSGANVLT
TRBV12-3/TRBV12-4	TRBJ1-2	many	ASSAGRIYGYT
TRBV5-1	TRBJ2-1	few	ASRGASEQF
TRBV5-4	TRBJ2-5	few	ASSAMVGGKAQETQY
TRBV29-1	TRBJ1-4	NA	SGGVTNEKLF
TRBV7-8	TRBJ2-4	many	ASSTWTSGSNIQY
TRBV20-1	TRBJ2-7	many	SASQGVKQY
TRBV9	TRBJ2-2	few	ASSVEGRTGELF
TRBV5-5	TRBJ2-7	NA	ASSFTSGYEQY
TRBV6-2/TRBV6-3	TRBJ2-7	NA	ASILPGLHTYEQY
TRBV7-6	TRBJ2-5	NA	ASSIITGIQETQY
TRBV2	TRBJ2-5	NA	ASSRGSETQY
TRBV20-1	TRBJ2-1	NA	SAKTSGGLSYNEQF
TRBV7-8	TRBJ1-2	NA	ASSLRGFRYYGYT
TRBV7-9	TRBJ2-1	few	ASSSPGTLINEQF
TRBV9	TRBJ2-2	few	ASSSDANTGELF
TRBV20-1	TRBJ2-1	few	SARLPGLALLYNEQF
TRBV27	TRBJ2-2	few	ASRLQGLNTGELF
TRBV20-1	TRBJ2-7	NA	SARAVQGIDYEQY
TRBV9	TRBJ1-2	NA	ASSVGLGRGLSNYGYT
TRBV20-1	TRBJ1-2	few	SATGIIGQGNSNYGYT
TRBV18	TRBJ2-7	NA	ASSSGHIYEQY
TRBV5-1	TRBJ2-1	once	ASSPGLAPSYNEQF
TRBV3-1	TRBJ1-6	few	ASSPRRTAPYNSPLH
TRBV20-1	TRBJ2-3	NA	SARTGRDTQY
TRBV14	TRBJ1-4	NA	ASSQHLQGEKLF
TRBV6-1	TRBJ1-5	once	ASSGLPGGQPQH